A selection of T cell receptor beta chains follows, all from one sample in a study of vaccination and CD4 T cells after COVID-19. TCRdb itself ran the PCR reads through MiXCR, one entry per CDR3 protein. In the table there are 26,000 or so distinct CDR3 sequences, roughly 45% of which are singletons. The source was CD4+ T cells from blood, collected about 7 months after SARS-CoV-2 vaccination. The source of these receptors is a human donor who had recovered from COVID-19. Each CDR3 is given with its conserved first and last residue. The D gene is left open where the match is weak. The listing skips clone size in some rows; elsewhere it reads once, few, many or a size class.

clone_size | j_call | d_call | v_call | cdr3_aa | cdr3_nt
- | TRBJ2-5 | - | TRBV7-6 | CASSPLLLTASEETQYF | TGTGCCAGCAGCCCCCTTCTTCTGACTGCTTCCGAAGAGACCCAGTACTTC
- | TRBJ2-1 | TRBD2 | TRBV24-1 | CAKGGLADNEQFF | TGTGCCAAGGGGGGACTAGCGGACAATGAGCAGTTCTTC
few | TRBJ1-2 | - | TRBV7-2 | CASSLARRMYGYTF | TGTGCCAGCAGCTTAGCGCGACGGATGTATGGCTACACCTTC
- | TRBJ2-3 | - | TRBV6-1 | CASTQGSGSTDTQYF | TGTGCCAGCACCCAGGGGAGCGGAAGCACAGATACGCAGTATTTT
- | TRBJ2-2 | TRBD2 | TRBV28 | CASSFPPGGLAGVGELFF | TGTGCCAGCAGTTTTCCCCCGGGTGGGCTAGCGGGAGTAGGGGAGCTGTTTTTT
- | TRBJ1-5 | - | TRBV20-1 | CSAKNEGRHQPQHF | TGCAGTGCTAAAAACGAGGGGCGACATCAGCCCCAGCATTTT
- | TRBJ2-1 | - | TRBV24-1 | CATSDSDPQGNEQFF | TGTGCCACCAGTGATTCCGACCCTCAGGGCAATGAGCAGTTCTTC
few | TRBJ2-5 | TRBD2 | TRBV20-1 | CSARGLAGIWTQYF | TGCAGTGCTAGAGGACTAGCGGGAATTTGGACCCAGTACTTC
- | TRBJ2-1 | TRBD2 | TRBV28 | CASIATSSPYNEQFF | TGTGCCAGCATTGCGACTAGCAGCCCCTACAATGAGCAGTTCTTC
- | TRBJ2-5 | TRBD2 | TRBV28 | CASWAGVAETQYF | TGTGCCAGCTGGGCGGGAGTCGCAGAGACCCAGTACTTC
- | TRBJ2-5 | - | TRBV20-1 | CSAPFGVGRSQYF | TGCAGTGCCCCATTTGGGGTGGGGAGGTCCCAGTACTTC
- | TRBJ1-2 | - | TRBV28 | CASSLASGQINYGYTF | TGTGCCAGCAGTTTGGCCTCTGGACAGATCAACTATGGCTACACCTTC
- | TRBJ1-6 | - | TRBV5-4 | CASSFVITGRYNSPLHF | TGTGCCAGCAGCTTTGTCATAACGGGACGGTATAATTCACCCCTCCACTTT
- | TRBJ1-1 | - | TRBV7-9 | CASSFYRRRDPIYTSGNTEAFF | TGTGCCAGCAGCTTCTATAGACGCCGGGACCCGATCTATACCTCCGGGAACACTGAAGCTTTCTTT
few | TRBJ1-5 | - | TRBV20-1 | CSARDSNNQPQHF | TGCAGTGCTAGAGACTCTAACAATCAGCCCCAGCATTTT
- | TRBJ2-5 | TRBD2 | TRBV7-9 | CASSLLAGGTAYF | TGTGCCAGCAGCTTATTAGCGGGAGGGACTGCGTACTTC
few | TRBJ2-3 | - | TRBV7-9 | CASSILPDTQYF | TGTGCCAGCAGCATACTCCCAGATACGCAGTATTTT
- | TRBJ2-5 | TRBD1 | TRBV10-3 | CAISESTGRQETQYF | TGTGCCATCAGTGAGTCGACAGGGAGACAAGAGACCCAGTACTTC